The TCR beta chain under discussion was sequenced for a study of blood T cell repertoires in COVID-19 (TCRdb year 2020). General notes on the study: Collaborator samples came from the United States, Italy and Spain and covered acute and convalescent phases of COVID-19. A freely available public database, intended as a resource for researchers studying the immune response to SARS-CoV-2, is where the repertoires were released. The sample metadata nearly always contained a de-identified subject ID, COVID-19 status, age in years and sex. Subjects who had been exposed to COVID-19, were actively infected with it, or had recovered from it provided the deeply sampled blood TCRbeta repertoires that made up the dataset. HLA class I and class II types, where available, came from metadata supplied by the sample provider rather than from assay-based typing. The material from the prospective study consisted of cDNA or gDNA derived from T cells, B-cell-depleted T cells, or PBMCs. Samples were obtained from the ongoing ImmuneRACE study (first 160 participants) and from about 1,300 subjects provided by 6 global collaborators. What the study reported, not specific to this receptor: The quantity of clinical and demographic metadata differed by source and by participant and was supplied without curation.

V is cut by 3 bases and J by 2 bases, and the space between the germline ends is 11 bases. Including cysteine and phenylalanine, the CDR3 has 15 amino acids. The only DNA kept is the CDR3, 45 bases in frame from the first base. For CDR1 and CDR2, the germline V gene lists MGHRA and YSYEKL. TCRbeta CDR3 regions were amplified from genomic DNA by means of the immunoSEQ Assay, a bias-controlled multiplex PCR. In the source study's methods: Within the assay, amplification of reference gene primers was used to estimate how many nucleated cells each sample contained. To quantify the absolute abundance of each unique TCRbeta CDR3 rearrangement, sequence reads were collapsed and filtered. Productive Simpson clonality was computed per sample as the square root of Simpson's diversity index over productive rearrangements. Imported from immuneACCESS, the table was reduced by TCRdb to in-frame sequences with V and J called. These copies leave out some clones; in studies compared against another copy, an unresolved V gene accounts for under half, and the cause of the remainder is not known. Clone size and V and J calls were adopted from that table, with D and trimming inferred from the DNA. The sample has about 190,000 clones on record, about four fifths of them singletons. The ten most abundant clones make up 7.8% of the sample.

A note on this clone: No antigen is known for it. No much larger clonotype is one base removed from it; base qualities were not supplied.

At one collaborating source in Seattle, patients were enrolled during active infection and were followed longitudinally through the course of disease. Each collaborating institution followed its own protocols to collect whole blood in K2EDTA tubes. For TCRbeta analysis, collaborators shipped samples in one of three forms: frozen whole blood, isolated PBMCs, or DNA extracted from either of those sample types. Sequences were obtained from peripheral blood. This TCR was recovered from a woman aged 60-75 years with COVID-19, enrolled during active disease. The chain is made from TRBV4-1 and TRBJ2-1; TRBD2 is a weak D gene call, 5 bases matching. The encoded CDR3 is CASSQLGVTYNEQFF. The bases read TGCGCCAGCAGCCAGCTGGGAGTAACCTACAATGAGCAGTTCTTC.